These 20 T cell receptor beta chains came from one sample sequenced in a study of CD8 T cells in ankylosing spondylitis. Study outcomes and limitations: There was a TCR beta motif, made of several highly homologous variants, that appeared characteristic of ankylosing spondylitis blood.

These receptors lack a known antigen. TCRdb reprocessed the 5' RACE reads with MiXCR, giving one entry per CDR3 protein. The table has approximately 550,000 distinct CDR3 sequences, roughly 13% seen once. Sequencing input: blood, either unsorted or a sorted T cell fraction (not recorded which). The receptor source for this set is a male donor with ankylosing spondylitis.

The sample holds a few counts of this clonotype. This rearrangement joins TRBV4-1 to TRBJ2-3; 11 bases map to TRBD2. After removal of 0 bases from V and 1 base from J, the junction contained 3 bases not matched to a gene. Germline-derived CDR1 and CDR2 are MGHRA and YSYEKL. CDR3 length: 17 residues. The CDR3 bases are TGCGCCAGCAGCCAAGAGGGGACTAGCGGCCGCACAGATACGCAGTATTTT. It is translated as CASSQEGTSGRTDTQYF.

This clonotype was observed many times. V is TRBV5-1 and J is TRBJ1-5, with 10 bases fitting TRBD1. CDR1 and CDR2 (germline): SGHRS, YFSETQ. Losses at the gene ends were 3 bases for V and 1 base for J; bases not matched to a gene: 7. The CDR3 consists of 17 residues. Here the CDR3 DNA reads TGCGCCAGCAGCTCCCTAGGGACAGGGGTGAGCAATCAGCCCCAGCATTTT. As protein: CASSSLGTGVSNQPQHF.

This clonotype was observed a few times. The V gene is TRBV7-8, the J gene TRBJ2-2; the D gene is possibly TRBD1 (6 bases). This CDR3 is built from 15 residues. The V end was cut by 6 bases, the J end by 1 base, with 12 bases between. Germline assignment: CDR1 SGHVS and CDR2 FQNEAQ. DNA for the CDR3: TGTGCCAGCAGTCAGGGGCTGCTGAACACCGGGGAGCTGTTTTTT. This gives the protein CASSQGLLNTGELFF.

This clonotype was observed a handful of times. The V gene is TRBV10-2, the J gene TRBJ2-7, with D maybe TRBD2 (5 bases). The germline V gene encodes CDR1 WSHSY and CDR2 SAAADI. Trimming removed 3 bases from V and 2 bases from J, with 14 bases in between. This CDR3 region has 15 residues. The CDR3: CASSDQKTTPYEQYV. The DNA of the CDR3 is TGCGCCAGCAGTGATCAGAAGACTACCCCCTACGAGCAGTACGTC.

The chain joins TRBV20-1 to TRBJ2-7; possible D gene TRBD1, 6 bases. V was clipped by 2 bases and J by 1 base, with 15 bases between them. This CDR3 region has 15 residues. Per germline, CDR1 DFQATT and CDR2 SNEGSKA (reference sequence). The CDR3 sequence is CSARFGQRPSYEQYF. As DNA, the CDR3 is TGCAGTGCTAGATTCGGACAGCGCCCATCCTACGAGCAGTACTTC.

The CDR3 DNA reads TGTGCCAGCAGCCCGACCTCTGGAAACACCATATATTTT. Translated: CASSPTSGNTIYF. The chain carries TRBV3-1 and TRBJ1-3; no clear D. Germline assignment: CDR1 LGHDT and CDR2 YNNKEL (reference sequence). CDR3 length equals 13 residues. The V gene lost 4 bases and the J gene lost 0 bases, with 4 bases spanning the gap.

This sequence joins TRBV7-6 and TRBJ2-3; unclear D gene. The CDR3 has 14 residues. Trimming took off 0 bases at V and 1 base at J, with 5 bases between the two ends. Germline loops: CDR1 SGHVS, CDR2 FNYEAQ. CDR3 in amino acids: CASSLAFGTDTQYF. CDR3 DNA: TGTGCCAGCAGCTTAGCATTTGGCACAGATACGCAGTATTTT. Variable domain in full (rest from reference TRBV7-6 and TRBJ2-3): GAGVSQSPRYKVTKRGQDVALRCDPISGHVSLYWYRQALGQGPEFLTYFNYEAQQDKSGLPNDRFSAERPEGSISTLTIQRTEQRDSAMYRCASSLAFGTDTQYFGPGTRLTVL.

For the CDR3, the DNA is TGTGCCACCAGCAGAGACAGGGGTCTGGAGACCCAGTACTTC. Protein: CATSRDRGLETQYF. The chain couples TRBV15 to TRBJ2-5; possibly TRBD1 for D (6 bases). There are 14 residues in the CDR3. V was shortened by 0 bases and J by 5 bases, with 10 bases between the two germline ends. Germline CDR1 is LNHNV and CDR2 is YYDKDF (reference sequence).

This clonotype has more than one count but fewer than ten. For the CDR3, the DNA is TGCAGTGCTAACCCCGCGGAGCGATTGAACACTGAAGCTTTCTTT. This encodes CSANPAERLNTEAFF. This chain connects TRBV20-1 to TRBJ1-1, with D uncertain. Per germline, CDR1 DFQATT and CDR2 SNEGSKA (reference sequence). The V and J ends lost 4 bases and 0 bases respectively, with 15 bases between them. This CDR3 contains 15 residues.

This clonotype appeared a few times. The genes are TRBV6-5 and TRBJ1-4; TRBD1 matches 7 bases. CDR1 and CDR2 (germline): MNHEY, SVGAGI. The CDR3 covers 15 residues. The junction had 8 bases not matched to a gene; V was cut back by 2 bases and J by 8 bases. The CDR3 DNA reads TGTGCCAGCAGTTACGCCCAACAGGGGATCGAAAAACTGTTTTTT. It codes for CASSYAQQGIEKLFF.

The sample holds many counts of this clonotype. V and J are TRBV9 and TRBJ2-1; no definite D call. Trimming left V 4 bases short and J 8 bases short, with 7 bases between. The length of the CDR3 is 11 residues. Germline CDR1 reads SGDLS; CDR2 reads YYNGEE. Written as DNA, the CDR3 is TGTGCCAGCAGCCCTCAGGATGAGCAGTTCTTC. Amino acid sequence: CASSPQDEQFF.

This clonotype was picked up a small number of times. The V call is TRBV5-1, the J call TRBJ1-2, with 10 positions matching TRBD1. Germline trimming cut 4 bases from V and 6 bases from J; bases unmatched to any gene: 6. Germline V gives CDR1 SGHRS, CDR2 YFSETQ. CDR3 size: 14 residues. The CDR3: CASSPAGTGDGYTF. In nucleotides, the CDR3 is TGCGCCAGCAGCCCCGCCGGGACAGGGGATGGCTACACCTTC.

The chain has TRBV4-2 and TRBJ2-7; TRBD2 matches 7 bases. Germline lookup yields CDR1 LGHNA and CDR2 YNFKEQ. This CDR3 is 15 amino acids long. Trimming took 0 bases from V and 9 from J; bases not matched to a gene: 11. The CDR3: CASSQDLDREVGQYF. Here the CDR3 DNA reads TGTGCCAGCAGCCAAGATCTGGACCGGGAGGTAGGGCAGTACTTC.

In this sample, this clonotype turned up many times. The chain uses TRBV12-3 or TRBV12-4 and TRBJ2-3, with 9 bases matching TRBD1. V shed 1 base and J 2 bases; nucleotides not matched to a gene: 4. The CDR3 runs 16 residues. DNA for the CDR3: TGTGCCAGCAGTTTAGGGACAGGGGCCGACACAGATACGCAGTATTTT. This gives the protein CASSLGTGADTDTQYF.

The V call is TRBV5-1, the J call TRBJ1-1; TRBD1 might be the D (6 bases). Trimming pared 4 bases from V and 1 base from J, leaving 8 bases between. The germline CDR1 and CDR2 sequences are SGHRS and YFSETQ. The CDR3 sequence is 13 residues long. The CDR3 sequence is CASSARGNTEAFF. The CDR3 coding sequence is TGCGCCAGCAGCGCCAGGGGGAACACTGAAGCTTTCTTT.

CDR3 coding DNA: TGCAGTGCTAGTAATGGTTGGGGGAACACTGAAGCTTTCTTT. This sequence encodes CSASNGWGNTEAFF. The chain links TRBV20-1 to TRBJ1-1; D unresolved. Germline CDR1 DFQATT, CDR2 SNEGSKA (reference sequence). The V and J ends lost 3 bases and 1 base respectively, with 12 bases between them. The CDR3 has 14 residues.

The chain has TRBV11-2 and TRBJ1-5, with D maybe TRBD1 (5 bases). The germline V and J ends were trimmed by 4 bases and 7 bases, with 17 bases remaining between them. This CDR3 contains 15 residues. Germline V gene sequence: CDR1 SGHAT, CDR2 FQNNGV. The CDR3 coding sequence is TGTGCCAGCAGCTCGCATCCTTGGTCAGGGCAGCCCCAGCATTTT. Translating it yields CASSSHPWSGQPQHF.

V and J are TRBV19 and TRBJ2-3, with 7 nucleotides matching TRBD2. The CDR3 consists of 14 residues. Per germline, CDR1 LNHDA and CDR2 SQIVND (reference sequence). Trimming took 4 bases from V and 2 from J; bases not matched to a gene: 3. The CDR3 nucleotides read TGTGCCAGTAGTACACTAGCGAACACAGATACGCAGTATTTT. This gives the protein CASSTLANTDTQYF.

This clonotype has more than one count but fewer than ten. The J gene is TRBJ2-2, the V gene TRBV7-6; TRBD2 aligns across 9 bases. The germline CDR1 and CDR2 sequences are SGHVS and FNYEAQ. This CDR3 spans 16 amino acids. V shed 5 bases and J 7 bases; nucleotides not matched to a gene: 11. Here the CDR3 DNA reads TGTGCCAGCAGCCAGGTTGTGGCGGGAGGGAGCGGGGAGCTGTTTTTT. Translation gives CASSQVVAGGSGELFF.

This chain links TRBV19 with TRBJ2-6; D might be TRBD1 (6 bases). The V gene lost 8 bases and the J gene lost 0 bases, with 11 bases spanning the gap. In germline, CDR1 is LNHDA, CDR2 SQIVND (reference sequence). This CDR3 contains 15 residues. The CDR3 DNA is TGTGCCAGTGACAAGGGGGTCTCTGGGGCCAACGTCCTGACTTTC. Its translation is CASDKGVSGANVLTF.